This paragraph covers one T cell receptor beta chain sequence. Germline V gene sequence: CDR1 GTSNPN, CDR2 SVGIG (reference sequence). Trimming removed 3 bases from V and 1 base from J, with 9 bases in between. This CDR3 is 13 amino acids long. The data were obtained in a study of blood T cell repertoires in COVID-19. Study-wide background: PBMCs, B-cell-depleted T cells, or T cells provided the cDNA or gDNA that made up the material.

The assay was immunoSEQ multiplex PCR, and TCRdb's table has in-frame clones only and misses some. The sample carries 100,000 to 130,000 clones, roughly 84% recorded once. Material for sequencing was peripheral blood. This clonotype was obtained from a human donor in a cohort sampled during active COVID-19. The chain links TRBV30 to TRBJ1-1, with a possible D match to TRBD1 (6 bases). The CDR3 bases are TGTGCCTGGAGCGGACAGCAGAACACTGAAGCTTTCTTT. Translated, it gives CAWSGQQNTEAFF.